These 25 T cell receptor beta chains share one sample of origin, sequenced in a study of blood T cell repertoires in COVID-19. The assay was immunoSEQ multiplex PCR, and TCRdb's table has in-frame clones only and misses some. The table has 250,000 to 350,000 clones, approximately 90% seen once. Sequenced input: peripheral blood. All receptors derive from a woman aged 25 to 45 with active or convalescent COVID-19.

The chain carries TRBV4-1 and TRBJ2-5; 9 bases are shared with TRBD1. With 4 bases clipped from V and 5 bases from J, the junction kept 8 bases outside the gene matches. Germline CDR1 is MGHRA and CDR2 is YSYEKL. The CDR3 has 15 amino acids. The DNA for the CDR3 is TGCGCCAGCAGCCCCCTAGGGACAGGGCTGGAGACCCAGTACTTC. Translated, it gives CASSPLGTGLETQYF.

The CDR3 loop is CASSSTTGSYNEQFF. The DNA of the CDR3 is TGTGCCAGCAGCTCCACGACGGGGTCCTACAATGAGCAGTTCTTC. This chain links TRBV7-2 with TRBJ2-1; D is possibly TRBD2 (5 bases). Germline assignment: CDR1 SGHTA and CDR2 FQGNSA. The CDR3 covers 15 residues. Trimming stripped 4 bases from V and 1 base from J, with 11 bases between. The full variable domain, completed using reference TRBV7-2 and TRBJ2-1, is GAGVSQSPSNKVTEKGKDVELRCDPISGHTALYWYRQSLGQGLEFLIYFQGNSAPDKSGLPSDRFSAERTGGSVSTLTIQRTQQEDSAVYLCASSSTTGSYNEQFFGPGTRLTVL.

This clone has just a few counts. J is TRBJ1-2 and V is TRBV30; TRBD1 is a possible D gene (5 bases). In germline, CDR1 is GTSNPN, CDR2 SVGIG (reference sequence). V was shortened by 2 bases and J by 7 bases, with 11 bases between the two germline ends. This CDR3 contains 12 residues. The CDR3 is CAWSSRGTGYTF. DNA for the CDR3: TGTGCCTGGAGTTCCCGGGGGACTGGCTACACCTTC.

Written as DNA, the CDR3 is TGTGCCAGCAGCCTCCCCACGGGATTCACAGATACGCAGTATTTT. Its translation is CASSLPTGFTDTQYF. The chain joins TRBV7-2 to TRBJ2-3; tentative D call: TRBD2 (5 bases). The CDR3 runs 15 residues. V shed 5 bases and J shed 2 bases, with 14 bases lying between them. Germline CDR1 reads SGHTA; CDR2 reads FQGNSA.

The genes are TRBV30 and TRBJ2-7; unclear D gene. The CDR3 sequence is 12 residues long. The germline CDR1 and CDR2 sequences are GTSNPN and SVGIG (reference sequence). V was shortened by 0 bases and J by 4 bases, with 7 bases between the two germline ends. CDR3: CAWSVGLYEQYF. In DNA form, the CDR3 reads TGTGCCTGGAGTGTTGGGCTGTACGAGCAGTACTTC.

Here the CDR3 reads CASSLSRGVGHEQYF. CDR3 nucleotides: TGTGCCAGCAGTTTATCTCGCGGGGTTGGACACGAGCAGTACTTC. The V gene is TRBV27, the J gene TRBJ2-7; D is perhaps TRBD2 (6 bases). This CDR3 region has 15 residues. Trimming left V 0 bases short and J 5 bases short, with 14 bases between. CDR1 and CDR2 from the germline V gene are MNHEY and SMNVEV (reference sequence).

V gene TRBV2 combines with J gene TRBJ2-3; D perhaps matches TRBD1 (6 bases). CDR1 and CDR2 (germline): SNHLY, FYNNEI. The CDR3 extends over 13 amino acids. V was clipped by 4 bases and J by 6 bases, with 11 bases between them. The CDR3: CASSVDSWDTQYF. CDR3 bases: TGTGCCAGCAGTGTGGACAGTTGGGATACGCAGTATTTT.

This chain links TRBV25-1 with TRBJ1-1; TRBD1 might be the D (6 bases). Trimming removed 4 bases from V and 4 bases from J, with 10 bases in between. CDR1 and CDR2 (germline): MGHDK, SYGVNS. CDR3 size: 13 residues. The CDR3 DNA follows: TGTGCCAGCAGTGGAAGGGGGGGCACTGAAGCTTTCTTT. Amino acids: CASSGRGGTEAFF.

In nucleotides, the CDR3 is TGCGCCAGCAGCCAAGACCAGGTGGCGGAAAAACTGTTTTTT. Its protein is CASSQDQVAEKLFF. The gene calls are TRBV4-3 and TRBJ1-4; no definite D call. This CDR3 contains 14 residues. Trimming took 0 bases from V and 8 from J, leaving 10 bases between them. Per germline, CDR1 LGHNA and CDR2 YSLEER.

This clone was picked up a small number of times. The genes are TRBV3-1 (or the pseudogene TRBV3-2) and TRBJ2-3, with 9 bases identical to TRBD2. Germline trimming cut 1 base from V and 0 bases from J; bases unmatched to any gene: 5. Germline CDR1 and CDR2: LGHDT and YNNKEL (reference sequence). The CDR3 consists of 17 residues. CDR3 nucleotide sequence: TGTGCCAGCAGCCAAGGATGGCGGGGGGGGAGCACAGATACGCAGTATTTT. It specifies CASSQGWRGGSTDTQYF.

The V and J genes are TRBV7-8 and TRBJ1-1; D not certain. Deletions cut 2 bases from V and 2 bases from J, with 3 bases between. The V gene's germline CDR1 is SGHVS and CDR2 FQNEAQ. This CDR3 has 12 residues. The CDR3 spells CASSLQNTEAFF. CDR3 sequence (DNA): TGTGCCAGCAGCTTACAAAACACTGAAGCTTTCTTT.

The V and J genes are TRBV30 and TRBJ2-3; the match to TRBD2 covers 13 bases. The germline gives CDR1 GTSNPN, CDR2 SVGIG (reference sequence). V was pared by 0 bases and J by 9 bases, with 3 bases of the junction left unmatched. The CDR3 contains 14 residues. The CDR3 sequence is CAWSVLAGGPTQYF. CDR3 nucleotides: TGTGCCTGGAGTGTACTAGCGGGGGGGCCAACGCAGTATTTT. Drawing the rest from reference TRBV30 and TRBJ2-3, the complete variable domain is SQTIHQWPATLVQPVGSPLSLECTVEGTSNPNLYWYRQAAGRGLQLLFYSVGIGQISSEVPQNLSASRPQDRQFILSSKKLLLSDSGFYLCAWSVLAGGPTQYFGPGTRLTVL.

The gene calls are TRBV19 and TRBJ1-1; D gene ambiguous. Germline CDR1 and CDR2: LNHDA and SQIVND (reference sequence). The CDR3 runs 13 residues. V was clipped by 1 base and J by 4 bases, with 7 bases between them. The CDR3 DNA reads TGTGCCAGTAGTATAGCATCAGGCACTGAAGCTTTCTTT. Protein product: CASSIASGTEAFF.

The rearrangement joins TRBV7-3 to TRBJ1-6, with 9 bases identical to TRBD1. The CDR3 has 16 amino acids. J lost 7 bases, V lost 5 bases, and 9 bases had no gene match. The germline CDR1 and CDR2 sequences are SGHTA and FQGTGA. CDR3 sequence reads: CASSRDRVGTNSPLHF. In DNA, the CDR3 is TGTGCCAGCAGCAGGGACAGGGTCGGGACAAATTCACCCCTCCACTTT. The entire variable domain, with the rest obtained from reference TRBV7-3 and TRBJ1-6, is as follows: GAGVSQTPSNKVTEKGKYVELRCDPISGHTALYWYRQSLGQGPEFLIYFQGTGAADDSGLPNDRFFAVRPEGSVSTLKIQRTERGDSAVYLCASSRDRVGTNSPLHFGNGTRLTVT.

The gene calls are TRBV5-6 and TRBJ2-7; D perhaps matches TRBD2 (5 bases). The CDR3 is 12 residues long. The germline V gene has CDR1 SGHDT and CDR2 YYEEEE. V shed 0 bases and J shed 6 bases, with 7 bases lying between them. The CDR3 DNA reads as TGTGCCAGCAGCTTGGGAGGGTCCGAGCAGTACTTC. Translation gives CASSLGGSEQYF.

The CDR3 DNA sequence: TGTGCCAGCAGCTTTTTCGACACTGAAGCTTTCTTT. Translating gives CASSFFDTEAFF. The chain employs TRBV5-4 and TRBJ1-1; D is unclear. CDR1 and CDR2 (germline): SGHNT, YYREEE (reference sequence). This CDR3 has 12 residues. Trimming removed 2 bases from V and 3 bases from J, with 5 bases in between.

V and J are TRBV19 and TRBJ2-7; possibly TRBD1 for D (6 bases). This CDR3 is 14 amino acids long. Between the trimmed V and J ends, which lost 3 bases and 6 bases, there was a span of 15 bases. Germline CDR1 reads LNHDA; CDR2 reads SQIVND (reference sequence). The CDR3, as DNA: TGTGCCAGTAGTATCAATTCTGAAGGGGGCGAGCAGTACTTC. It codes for CASSINSEGGEQYF.

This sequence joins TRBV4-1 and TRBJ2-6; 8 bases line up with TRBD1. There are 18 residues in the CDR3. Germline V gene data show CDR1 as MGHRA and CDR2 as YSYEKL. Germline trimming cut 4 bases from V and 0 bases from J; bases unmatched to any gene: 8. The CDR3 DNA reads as TGCGCCAGCAGCCCCGGGACAGGCGCGTCCTCTGGGGCCAACGTCCTGACTTTC. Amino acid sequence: CASSPGTGASSGANVLTF.

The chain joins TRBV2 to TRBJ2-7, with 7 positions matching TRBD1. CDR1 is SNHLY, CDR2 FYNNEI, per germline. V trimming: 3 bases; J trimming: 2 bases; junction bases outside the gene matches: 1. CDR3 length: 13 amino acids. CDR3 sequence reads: CASSEDRPYEQYF. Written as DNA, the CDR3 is TGTGCCAGCAGTGAGGACAGGCCCTACGAGCAGTACTTC.

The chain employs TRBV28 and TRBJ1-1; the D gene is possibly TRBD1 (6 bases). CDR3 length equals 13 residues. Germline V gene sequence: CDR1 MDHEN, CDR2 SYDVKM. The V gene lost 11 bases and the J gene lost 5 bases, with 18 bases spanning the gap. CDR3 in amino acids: CAGGGGYGTEAFF. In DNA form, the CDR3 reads TGTGCCGGAGGGGGGGGCTACGGAACTGAAGCTTTCTTT.

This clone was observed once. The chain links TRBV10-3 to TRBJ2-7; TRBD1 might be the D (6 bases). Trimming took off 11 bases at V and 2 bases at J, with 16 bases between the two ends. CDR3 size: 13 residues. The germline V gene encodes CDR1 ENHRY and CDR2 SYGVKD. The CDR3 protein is CALGAGDPYEQYF. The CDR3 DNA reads TGTGCCCTCGGGGCAGGGGACCCCTACGAGCAGTACTTC.

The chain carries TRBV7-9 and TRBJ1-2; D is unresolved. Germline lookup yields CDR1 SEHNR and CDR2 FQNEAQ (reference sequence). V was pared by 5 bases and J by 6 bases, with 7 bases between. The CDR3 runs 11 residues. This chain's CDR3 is CASSPPDGYTF. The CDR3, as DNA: TGTGCCAGCAGCCCCCCGGATGGCTACACCTTC.

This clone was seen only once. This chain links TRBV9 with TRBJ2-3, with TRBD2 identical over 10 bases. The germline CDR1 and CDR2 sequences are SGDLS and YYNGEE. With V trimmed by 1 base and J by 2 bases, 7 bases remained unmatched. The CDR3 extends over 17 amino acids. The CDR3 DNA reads TGTGCCAGCAGCGTATCGGGTAGCGGGGGGTTCACAGATACGCAGTATTTT. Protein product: CASSVSGSGGFTDTQYF.

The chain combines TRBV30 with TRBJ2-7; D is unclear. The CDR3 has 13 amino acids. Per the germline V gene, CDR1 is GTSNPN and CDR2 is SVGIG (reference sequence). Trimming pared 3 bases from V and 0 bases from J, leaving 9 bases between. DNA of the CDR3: TGTGCCTGGAGGGCGGCGTCCTCCTACGAGCAGTACTTC. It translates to CAWRAASSYEQYF.

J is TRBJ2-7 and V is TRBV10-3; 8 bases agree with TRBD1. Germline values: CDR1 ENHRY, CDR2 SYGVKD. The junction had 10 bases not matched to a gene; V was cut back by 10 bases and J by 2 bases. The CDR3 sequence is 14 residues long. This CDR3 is CATLDPTGAYEQYF. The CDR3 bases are TGTGCCACCCTAGATCCGACAGGGGCCTACGAGCAGTACTTC.